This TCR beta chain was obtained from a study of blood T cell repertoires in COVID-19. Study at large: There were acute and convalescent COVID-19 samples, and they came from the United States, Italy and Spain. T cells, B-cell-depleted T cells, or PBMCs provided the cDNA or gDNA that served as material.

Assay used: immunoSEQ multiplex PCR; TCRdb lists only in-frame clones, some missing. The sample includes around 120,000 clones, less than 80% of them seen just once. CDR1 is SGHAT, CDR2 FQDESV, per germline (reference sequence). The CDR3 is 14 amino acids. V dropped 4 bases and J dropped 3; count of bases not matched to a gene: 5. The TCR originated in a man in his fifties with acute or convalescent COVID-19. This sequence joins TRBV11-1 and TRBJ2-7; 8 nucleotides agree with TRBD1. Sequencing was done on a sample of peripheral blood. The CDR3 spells CASSWSQGVYEQYF. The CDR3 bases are TGTGCCAGCAGCTGGTCACAGGGGGTCTACGAGCAGTACTTC.